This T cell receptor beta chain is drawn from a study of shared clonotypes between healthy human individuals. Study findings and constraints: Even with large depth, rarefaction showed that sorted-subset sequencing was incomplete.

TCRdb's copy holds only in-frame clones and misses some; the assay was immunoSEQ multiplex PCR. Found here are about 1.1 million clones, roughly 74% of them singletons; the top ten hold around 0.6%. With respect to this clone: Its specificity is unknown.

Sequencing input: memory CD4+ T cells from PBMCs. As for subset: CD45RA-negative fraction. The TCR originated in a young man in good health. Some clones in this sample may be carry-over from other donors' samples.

The CDR3 DNA reads as TGTGCCAGCAGTAGGGCAGGGGGACGGTTATATGAAAAACTGTTTTTT. It translates to CASSRAGGRLYEKLFF. V and J are TRBV6-6 and TRBJ1-4; the match to TRBD1 covers 7 bases. This CDR3 region has 16 residues. Germline CDR1 is MNHNY and CDR2 is SVGAGI (reference sequence). V was clipped by 5 bases and J by 6 bases; unmatched bases: 12.